This TCR beta chain was sequenced in a study of blood T cell repertoires in COVID-19. Study-wide context: Samples of COVID-19 (acute and convalescent) were obtained from the United States, Italy and Spain.

Profiled with immunoSEQ multiplex PCR; TCRdb holds only in-frame clones, not every one. The sample lists 200,000 to 250,000 clones, around 90% seen once, with under 4.5% in the top ten. Trimming shortened V by 2 bases and J by 0 bases, and 18 bases separated the two germline ends. Germline V lookup: CDR1 SGHKS, CDR2 YYEKEE (reference sequence). CDR3 size: 19 residues. Cohorts were assigned according to the clinical history that participants reported. Shortly before study entry, within 2 weeks, exposed participants had met a COVID-19 case. The sequencing input was PBMCs or T cells enriched from blood (not recorded which). The chain carries TRBV5-5 and TRBJ1-6; TRBD1 might be the D (5 bases). This TCR came from a woman in her 30s who had been exposed to COVID-19. The CDR3 nucleotides are TGTGCCAGCAGCTTAGGGGCAGGCCTTATCAGCTCCTATAATTCACCCCTCCACTTT. Translation: CASSLGAGLISSYNSPLHF.